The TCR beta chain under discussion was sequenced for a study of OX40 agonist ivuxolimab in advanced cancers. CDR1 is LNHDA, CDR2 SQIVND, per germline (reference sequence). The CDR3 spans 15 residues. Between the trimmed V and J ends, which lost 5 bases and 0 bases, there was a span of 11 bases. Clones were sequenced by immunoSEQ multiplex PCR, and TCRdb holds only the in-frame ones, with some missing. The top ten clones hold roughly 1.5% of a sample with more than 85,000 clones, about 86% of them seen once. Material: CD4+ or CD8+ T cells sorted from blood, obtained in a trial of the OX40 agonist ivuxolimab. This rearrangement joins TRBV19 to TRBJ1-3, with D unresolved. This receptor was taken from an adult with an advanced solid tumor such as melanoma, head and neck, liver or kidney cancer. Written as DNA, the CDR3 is TGTGCCAGTAGTTCCTCCCGAAGCTCTGGAAACACCATATATTTT. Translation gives CASSSSRSSGNTIYF. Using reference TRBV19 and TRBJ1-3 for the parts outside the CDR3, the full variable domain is DGGITQSPKYLFRKEGQNVTLSCEQNLNHDAMYWYRQDPGQGLRLIYYSQIVNDFQKGDIAEGYSVSREKKESFPLTVTSAQKNPTAFYLCASSSSRSSGNTIYFGEGSWLTVV.